The subject of this entry is one T cell receptor (beta chain). Its target is unknown. This specimen comes from a study of cytomegalovirus exposure and HLA in healthy donors. Study-level results: Clonal expansion, a later analysis showed, was greater in HLA-associated TCR beta chains than in equally common others. The authors assumed roughly uniform sequencing depth across donors for presence/absence analyses.

Vbeta (60) and Jbeta (13) primers were used in the PCR. Libraries were prepared by immunoSEQ multiplex PCR; TCRdb keeps only in-frame clonotypes and omits some of them. The data show under 200,000 clones, 80% to 85% seen once. CDR3 length: 14 amino acids. Germline V gives CDR1 SGHVS, CDR2 FNYEAQ. V lost 5 bases and J lost 4, with 14 bases in between. The rearrangement joins TRBV7-6 to TRBJ1-1; no firm D call. The sequence came from a man aged 25-45 years in good health and CMV-seronegative. The sequenced sample was PBMCs. The DNA for the CDR3 is TGTGCCAGCAGCCCCCTCAAGCGACGCACTGAAGCTTTCTTT. This gives the protein CASSPLKRRTEAFF.